The clone carrying this T cell receptor (beta chain) was recorded once. No antigen is known for it. The CDR3 totals 16 residues. The germline V gene encodes CDR1 MDHEN and CDR2 SYDVKM. Between the trimmed V and J ends, which lost 5 bases and 0 bases, there was a span of 11 bases. Selected positively for CCR7 and CD45RO-negative, naive CD8 cells excluded terminally differentiated effector memory CD45RA+ cells. The sample originates from a study of shared clonotypes between healthy human individuals. About the research overall: Every donor yielded three CD4 naive, three CD4 memory, two CD8 naive and one CD8 memory plate. Study results and limitations: Several donors held roughly 5% of naive CD4 clonotypes in common.

In replicate PCRs of sorted subsets, roughly 200 ng DNA, about 29,000 T cell genomes, was used. Using immunoSEQ multiplex PCR, the repertoire was profiled, and TCRdb retains in-frame clones only, with some absent. The sample has 600,000 or so clones, about 98% seen once; the top ten hold approximately 0.33%. The rearrangement uses TRBV28 and TRBJ2-6; D call uncertain. This sequence was found in a man younger than 45 in good health. Sequenced: naive CD8+ T cells sorted from blood. Written as DNA, the CDR3 is TGTGCCAGCAGTCCCCCGCGTAGCTCTGGGGCCAACGTCCTGACTTTC. It is translated as CASSPPRSSGANVLTF. The full variable domain, rest sourced from reference TRBV28 and TRBJ2-6, is DVKVTQSSRYLVKRTGEKVFLECVQDMDHENMFWYRQDPGLGLRLIYFSYDVKMKEKGDIPEGYSVSREKKERFSLILESASTNQTSMYLCASSPPRSSGANVLTFGAGSRLTVL.